The 3 T cell receptor beta chains given below trace back to one sample, sequenced in a study of blood T cell repertoires in COVID-19. The repertoire was sequenced with immunoSEQ multiplex PCR; TCRdb's copy has only in-frame clones and lacks some. The table lists a few hundred thousand clones, 88% of them singletons. Sequencing used peripheral blood. The receptors come from a man between 18 and 29 years old with active or convalescent COVID-19.

The chain is built from TRBV19 and TRBJ1-6; 9 bases fit TRBD1. CDR1 and CDR2 (germline): LNHDA, SQIVND (reference sequence). The V gene end was trimmed by 1 base and the J gene end by 7 bases; junction bases not matched to a gene: 5. This CDR3 has 16 amino acids. DNA for the CDR3: TGTGCCAGTAGTATAGCATTACAGGGGGCGAATTCACCCCTCCACTTT. Amino acids: CASSIALQGANSPLHF.

V and J are TRBV5-6 and TRBJ1-3; tentative D call: TRBD1 (5 bases). From germline, CDR1 is SGHDT and CDR2 YYEEEE. The CDR3 contains 16 residues. V was shortened by 8 bases and J by 0 bases, with 18 bases between the two germline ends. CDR3 region: CASTDRLLYSGNTIYF. The DNA of the CDR3 is TGTGCCAGTACCGACAGACTCCTCTACTCTGGAAACACCATATATTTT.

In regard to this clone: This sample also contains other DNA sequences that code for the same CDR3. The chain uses TRBV5-6 and TRBJ1-1, with D possibly matching TRBD1 (5 bases). Germline-derived CDR1 and CDR2 are SGHDT and YYEEEE. Trimming took off 0 bases at V and 3 bases at J, with 9 bases between the two ends. This CDR3 has 14 residues. The CDR3 region has the DNA TGTGCCAGCAGCTTGGGTTGGGGGGACACTGAAGCTTTCTTT. Translation gives CASSLGWGDTEAFF. The full variable domain, in which reference TRBV5-6 and TRBJ1-1 provide the parts outside the CDR3, is DAGVTQSPTHLIKTRGQQVTLRCSPKSGHDTVSWYQQALGQGPQFIFQYYEEEERQRGNFPDRFSGHQFPNYSSELNVNALLLGDSALYLCASSLGWGDTEAFFGQGTRLTVV.